The 25 T cell receptor beta chains below all came from one sample that was sequenced in a study of radiation and T cells in renal cell carcinoma. Sequencing used immunoSEQ multiplex PCR; TCRdb keeps in-frame clones, though not all of them. The table lists 150,000 or so clones, 70% to 90% of them singletons, with approximately 12% in the top ten. Time point of the sample: baseline pretreatment blood. Regarding treatment: 15 Gy SBRT to primary tumor, nephrectomy 4 weeks later. Specimen: blood, collected from a patient whose treatment included radiotherapy and nephrectomy. The receptor source for this set is a woman in her fifties or sixties with renal cell carcinoma.

This chain connects TRBV19 to TRBJ2-1; 8 bases are shared with TRBD2. Germline V gene data show CDR1 as LNHDA and CDR2 as SQIVND (reference sequence). V was pared by 3 bases and J by 10 bases, with 8 bases of the junction left unmatched. This CDR3 has 14 residues. CDR3 protein: CASSIPGLVSEQFF. The CDR3, as DNA: TGTGCCAGTAGTATCCCGGGACTAGTTTCCGAGCAGTTCTTC.

This chain uses TRBV5-1 with TRBJ1-5; D uncertain. CDR3 length equals 15 residues. Trimming pared 1 base from V and 7 bases from J, leaving 15 bases between. Per germline, CDR1 SGHRS and CDR2 YFSETQ. CDR3 protein: CASSLSPGGDQPQHF. CDR3 DNA: TGCGCCAGCAGCTTGTCACCAGGCGGAGACCAGCCCCAGCATTTT.

The chain couples TRBV6-5 to TRBJ1-1, with D possibly matching TRBD1 (5 bases). The CDR3 runs to 13 residues. V lost 6 bases to trimming and J lost 0 bases, with 8 bases between them. Germline CDR1 MNHEY, CDR2 SVGAGI. The CDR3 DNA reads as TGTGCCAGCAGCCGACAGCTGAACACTGAAGCTTTCTTT. It yields the protein CASSRQLNTEAFF.

This sequence joins TRBV7-3 and TRBJ1-6; 8 nucleotides match TRBD1. Germline lookup yields CDR1 SGHTA and CDR2 FQGTGA. Unmatched junction bases numbered 5, after V lost 5 bases and J lost 5 bases. The CDR3 loop spans 15 amino acids. The CDR3 coding sequence is TGTGCCAGCAGCAGCACAGGGGGTAATAATTCACCCCTCCACTTT. Residues: CASSSTGGNNSPLHF. Variable domain in full (rest from reference TRBV7-3 and TRBJ1-6): GAGVSQTPSNKVTEKGKYVELRCDPISGHTALYWYRQSLGQGPEFLIYFQGTGAADDSGLPNDRFFAVRPEGSVSTLKIQRTERGDSAVYLCASSSTGGNNSPLHFGNGTRLTVT.

A single count supports this clone. The chain uses TRBV5-4 and TRBJ1-5, with TRBD1 as a possible D gene (5 bases). The CDR3 loop spans 12 amino acids. V was shortened by 4 bases and J by 7 bases, with 9 bases between the two germline ends. Germline V gives CDR1 SGHNT, CDR2 YYREEE (reference sequence). The CDR3 DNA follows: TGTGCCAGCAGCCAGCCAGGGCAGCCCCAGCATTTT. It encodes CASSQPGQPQHF.

The chain employs TRBV7-2 and TRBJ2-7; D is undetermined. Germline loops: CDR1 SGHTA, CDR2 FQGNSA. The germline V and J ends were trimmed by 1 base and 6 bases, with 10 bases remaining between them. This CDR3 spans 13 amino acids. CDR3 DNA: TGTGCCAGCAGCTTAGTTTCGGTCGCCGAGCAGTACTTC. Protein: CASSLVSVAEQYF. The whole variable domain, remainder taken from reference TRBV7-2 and TRBJ2-7, is GAGVSQSPSNKVTEKGKDVELRCDPISGHTALYWYRQSLGQGLEFLIYFQGNSAPDKSGLPSDRFSAERTGGSVSTLTIQRTQQEDSAVYLCASSLVSVAEQYFGPGTRLTVT.

The chain links TRBV6-5 to TRBJ1-4; no definite D call. CDR1 MNHEY and CDR2 SVGAGI come from the germline V gene. The CDR3 runs 15 residues. V was pared by 0 bases and J by 8 bases, with 13 bases between. As DNA, the CDR3 is TGTGCCAGCAGTTACTCGGGCGGCTACGACGAAAAACTGTTTTTT. It translates to CASSYSGGYDEKLFF.

The chain is built from TRBV25-1 and TRBJ1-6; 7 bases match TRBD1. With 4 bases clipped from V and 14 bases from J, the junction kept 14 bases outside the gene matches. Germline values: CDR1 MGHDK, CDR2 SYGVNS. There are 15 residues in the CDR3. CDR3 DNA: TGTGCCAGCAGTGGATGGGGCAGGGGGAAGGAAACCCTCCACTTT. Encoded protein: CASSGWGRGKETLHF.

This sequence joins TRBV2 and TRBJ1-5; D is unresolved. Germline V gene data show CDR1 as SNHLY and CDR2 as FYNNEI. This CDR3 contains 17 residues. Between the trimmed V and J ends, which lost 2 bases and 0 bases, there was a span of 14 bases. The DNA of the CDR3 is TGTGCCAGCAGTGAAAGGCCCCCTCTTTATAGCAATCAGCCCCAGCATTTT. Translation gives CASSERPPLYSNQPQHF.

The J gene is TRBJ1-5, the V gene TRBV10-3, with D tentatively TRBD1 (5 bases). There are 14 residues in the CDR3. Germline values: CDR1 ENHRY, CDR2 SYGVKD. V lost 10 bases and J 4 bases, leaving 17 bases between the germline ends. CDR3 loop: CATGGEGDNQPQHF. The CDR3 nucleotides read TGTGCCACTGGGGGAGAGGGCGATAATCAGCCCCAGCATTTT.

This chain connects TRBV4-2 to TRBJ2-2; D is uncertain. CDR1 and CDR2 (germline): LGHNA, YNFKEQ. Trimming removed 0 bases from V and 1 base from J, with 6 bases in between. There are 15 residues in the CDR3. This CDR3 reads CASSQEWQNTGELFF. CDR3 bases: TGTGCCAGCAGCCAAGAATGGCAGAACACCGGGGAGCTGTTTTTT.

A remark on this clone: Different DNA sequences within this sample yield the same CDR3. The chain combines TRBV5-1 with TRBJ2-6; D is ambiguous. The length of the CDR3 is 15 residues. CDR1 is SGHRS, CDR2 YFSETQ, per germline. V was clipped by 0 bases and J by 1 base, with 5 bases between them. CDR3 region: CASSLDASGANVLTF. DNA for the CDR3: TGCGCCAGCAGCTTGGATGCGTCTGGGGCCAACGTCCTGACTTTC.

With respect to this clone: Different DNA sequences within this sample yield the same CDR3. The rearrangement joins TRBV18 to TRBJ1-1; no definite D call. This CDR3 spans 13 amino acids. The germline V gene has CDR1 KGHSH and CDR2 LQKENI. V shed 6 bases and J shed 1 base, with 9 bases lying between them. The CDR3 DNA reads as TGTGCCAGCTCGCCCACAGCGAACACTGAAGCTTTCTTT. Its protein product is CASSPTANTEAFF. Full variable domain (missing parts from reference TRBV18 and TRBJ1-1): NAGVMQNPRHLVRRRGQEARLRCSPMKGHSHVYWYRQLPEEGLKFMVYLQKENIIDESGMPKERFSAEFPKEGPSILRIQQVVRGDSAAYFCASSPTANTEAFFGQGTRLTVV.

The chain combines TRBV5-6 with TRBJ2-5; a weak D match, TRBD1 (6 bases). The CDR3 sequence is 17 residues long. Germline CDR1 is SGHDT and CDR2 is YYEEEE. With 4 bases removed from V and 2 bases from J, the gap between germline ends came to 21 bases. The CDR3 spells CASSVVLQGTRQETQYF. Written as DNA, the CDR3 is TGTGCCAGCAGCGTGGTTCTGCAGGGGACAAGGCAAGAGACCCAGTACTTC.

DNA of the CDR3: TGTGCCAGCAGTTCCCGCTTGGAGGGCACAGATACGCAGTATTTT. Translated: CASSSRLEGTDTQYF. V and J are TRBV7-9 and TRBJ2-3; tentative D call: TRBD2 (5 bases). Germline loops: CDR1 SEHNR, CDR2 FQNEAQ (reference sequence). CDR3 size: 15 residues. The V end lost 6 bases, the J end lost 1 base, and 14 bases lay between the germline ends.

This clone occurred a few times. The chain employs TRBV19 and TRBJ1-4; a weak D match, TRBD1 (5 bases). The CDR3 totals 12 residues. The germline V gene has CDR1 LNHDA and CDR2 SQIVND (reference sequence). The V end lost 3 bases, the J end lost 10 bases, and 9 bases lay between the germline ends. CDR3 in DNA: TGTGCCAGTAGTATGGTGCAGGGAAAACTGTTTTTT. Translating gives CASSMVQGKLFF.

The genes are TRBV19 and TRBJ1-6; 7 nucleotides agree with TRBD1. This CDR3 has 14 amino acids. The germline V gene encodes CDR1 LNHDA and CDR2 SQIVND (reference sequence). The ends lost 7 bases at V and 7 bases at J; junction bases unmatched: 7. In DNA, the CDR3 is TGTGCCAGTACCCCCAGGGGGTCCAATTCACCCCTCCACTTT. Translated, it gives CASTPRGSNSPLHF.

The chain carries TRBV5-4 and TRBJ1-5; maybe TRBD1 (5 bases). Germline CDR1 SGHNT, CDR2 YYREEE (reference sequence). CDR3 length equals 15 residues. The V end lost 0 bases, the J end lost 3 bases, and 10 bases lay between the germline ends. CDR3: CASSLDLGVNQPQHF. The DNA for the CDR3 is TGTGCCAGCAGCTTGGATTTGGGGGTCAATCAGCCCCAGCATTTT.

The gene calls are TRBV6-1 and TRBJ1-5, with 9 bases fitting TRBD1. CDR3 size: 16 residues. Unmatched junction bases numbered 7, after V lost 2 bases and J lost 5 bases. Germline V gives CDR1 MNHNS, CDR2 SASEGT. The CDR3 sequence is CASSEWGTGSYQPQHF. The CDR3 coding sequence is TGTGCCAGCAGTGAATGGGGGACAGGGTCTTATCAGCCCCAGCATTTT.

The chain joins TRBV4-3 to TRBJ2-6; D unclear. V was pared by 0 bases and J by 0 bases, with 6 bases between. The CDR3 extends over 16 amino acids. The germline V gene encodes CDR1 LGHNA and CDR2 YSLEER. The CDR3 here is CASSQDPRSGANVLTF. The DNA for the CDR3 is TGCGCCAGCAGCCAAGATCCCCGCTCTGGGGCCAACGTCCTGACTTTC.

The V and J genes are TRBV5-8 and TRBJ2-7, with D possibly called TRBD1 or TRBD2 (5 bases each). Germline V gene data show CDR1 as SGHTS and CDR2 as YDEGEE. Trimming removed 4 bases from V and 2 bases from J, with 13 bases in between. The CDR3 extends over 14 amino acids. The chain's CDR3 is CASSDPGRPYEQYF. The CDR3 region has the DNA TGTGCCAGCAGCGACCCGGGACGGCCCTACGAGCAGTACTTC.

The CDR3 reads CSVEQGDPYEQYF. DNA for the CDR3: TGCAGCGTTGAACAGGGGGATCCCTACGAGCAGTACTTC. The V gene is TRBV29-1, the J gene TRBJ2-7, with 7 bases fitting TRBD1. Trimming took 2 bases from V and 2 from J; bases not matched to a gene: 3. This CDR3 contains 13 residues. In germline, CDR1 is SQVTM, CDR2 ANQGSEA.

V gene TRBV19 combines with J gene TRBJ2-7; D perhaps matches TRBD1 (6 bases). V gave up 6 bases and J gave up 5 bases, with 20 bases separating them. This CDR3 is built from 15 residues. In germline, CDR1 is LNHDA, CDR2 SQIVND (reference sequence). CDR3 coding DNA: TGTGCCAGTAGCCCACTGACGACAGGCAACCACGAGCAGTACTTC. It encodes CASSPLTTGNHEQYF. The full variable domain, rest sourced from reference TRBV19 and TRBJ2-7, is DGGITQSPKYLFRKEGQNVTLSCEQNLNHDAMYWYRQDPGQGLRLIYYSQIVNDFQKGDIAEGYSVSREKKESFPLTVTSAQKNPTAFYLCASSPLTTGNHEQYFGPGTRLTVT.

The chain carries TRBV19 and TRBJ1-6, with TRBD1 identical over 9 bases. J was trimmed by 9 bases and V by 1 base; bases with no gene match: 7. The V gene's germline CDR1 is LNHDA and CDR2 SQIVND (reference sequence). The CDR3 is 16 amino acids. The CDR3 loop is CASSIGWTGVGSPLHF. CDR3 bases: TGTGCCAGTAGTATAGGGTGGACAGGGGTAGGTTCACCCCTCCACTTT.

The chain employs TRBV7-2 and TRBJ2-2, with 10 bases lining up with TRBD2. Germline CDR1 and CDR2: SGHTA and FQGNSA. There are 17 residues in the CDR3. V lost 5 bases and J lost 7; bases outside the gene matches: 13. The DNA of the CDR3 is TGTGCCAGCAGCCTTTTCGGATTAGCGGGGGGTGGCGGGGAGCTGTTTTTT. As protein: CASSLFGLAGGGGELFF.